One and the same sample provided the 31 T cell receptor beta chains below, sequenced in a study of Graves' ophthalmopathy and Graves' hyperthyroidism. The authors amplified TCR beta CDR3 regions, and they did so from RNA transcripts for repertoire sequencing. HTBI primers served in a first-round RT-PCR, which a second-round multiplex PCR followed. Each CDR3 protein gets one entry after TCRdb re-called the multiplex PCR reads with MiXCR. The table lists about 590,000 distinct CDR3 sequences, 35% to 40% of them singletons. Sequences were obtained from peripheral blood or thyroid tissue (not recorded which). Receptors were obtained from an adult man with Graves' hyperthyroidism.

This clonotype was seen only a few times. V and J are TRBV28 and TRBJ1-4, with a weak D call TRBD1 (6 bases). CDR1 and CDR2 from the germline V gene are MDHEN and SYDVKM. The V gene lost 1 base and the J gene lost 6 bases, with 12 bases spanning the gap. CDR3 size: 15 residues. For the CDR3, the DNA is TGTGCCAGCAGTTTATTAGGGGGTGGAGATGAAAAACTGTTTTTT. It is translated as CASSLLGGGDEKLFF.

This clonotype was counted once. The chain couples TRBV9 to TRBJ2-5; D is perhaps TRBD1 (6 bases). Germline CDR1 and CDR2: SGDLS and YYNGEE. There are 15 residues in the CDR3. V lost 4 bases and J 5 bases, leaving 18 bases between the germline ends. For the CDR3, the DNA is TGTGCCAGCAGCCAAAGGCAGGGGCCGACCGAGACCCAGTACTTC. The encoded protein is CASSQRQGPTETQYF.

This clonotype has only a few counts. J is TRBJ1-6 and V is TRBV4-1; D is unresolved. V gave up 4 bases and J gave up 0 bases, with 7 bases separating them. There are 15 residues in the CDR3. Germline CDR1 is MGHRA and CDR2 is YSYEKL. CDR3 sequence reads: CASSPRSSYNSPLHF. The DNA for the CDR3 is TGCGCCAGCAGCCCCCGTAGCTCCTATAATTCACCCCTCCACTTT.

About this clonotype itself: The germline gene is not matched at one end of the junction; a read error may be the cause. The rearrangement links TRBV10-3 to TRBJ1-6; 9 nucleotides align to TRBD1. In germline, CDR1 is ENHRY, CDR2 SYGVKD. This CDR3 region has 16 residues. CDR3 nucleotides: TGTGCCATCAGTGAACTGACAGGGGGGTGGTATTCACCCCCCCACTTT. Translated: CAISELTGGWYSPPHF.

This clonotype has at least ten counts. The chain employs TRBV2 and TRBJ1-4; D remains ambiguous. The germline V and J ends were trimmed by 4 bases and 1 base, with 10 bases remaining between them. The length of the CDR3 is 15 residues. Germline CDR1 reads SNHLY; CDR2 reads FYNNEI. The CDR3 region is CASSARIRTNEKLFF. The CDR3 bases are TGTGCCAGCAGTGCAAGGATCCGAACTAATGAAAAACTGTTTTTT.

There are many counts of this clonotype. The gene calls are TRBV10-3 and TRBJ2-5; 8 bases match TRBD1. The germline CDR1 and CDR2 sequences are ENHRY and SYGVKD. The CDR3 is made up of 14 amino acids. Trimming took 4 bases from V and 1 from J; bases not matched to a gene: 2. CDR3 region: CAISAGQGQETQYF. CDR3 DNA: TGTGCCATCAGTGCCGGACAGGGCCAAGAGACCCAGTACTTC.

This clonotype was recorded many times. The chain employs TRBV16 and TRBJ1-2; 8 bases are shared with TRBD1. The CDR3 sequence is 15 residues long. The J segment lost 2 bases and the V segment lost 3 bases, leaving 5 bases of the junction unmatched. Germline CDR1 reads KGHSY; CDR2 reads FQNENV. CDR3 in amino acids: CASSQTRDRNYGYTF. The CDR3 DNA follows: TGTGCCAGCAGCCAGACGCGGGACAGGAACTATGGCTACACCTTC.

The CDR3 sequence: CASGQGAAEAFF. In DNA form, the CDR3 reads TGTGCCAGTGGACAGGGGGCAGCTGAAGCTTTCTTT. The rearrangement joins TRBV19 to TRBJ1-1, with 11 positions matching TRBD1. The CDR3 has 12 amino acids. The trim removed 8 bases at V and 6 bases at J, leaving 2 bases unmatched. Germline V gene lookup returns CDR1 LNHDA and CDR2 SQIVND (reference sequence).

The table lists this clonotype with many counts. This chain connects TRBV2 to TRBJ1-1, with unresolved D. From germline, CDR1 is SNHLY and CDR2 FYNNEI. The ends were cut back, 3 bases at V and 1 base at J, with 12 bases in the middle. The CDR3 contains 15 residues. For the CDR3, the DNA is TGTGCCAGCAGTGATGATAGTCAGGCGAACACTGAAGCTTTCTTT. Translating gives CASSDDSQANTEAFF.

The chain links TRBV4-1 to TRBJ2-7, with unresolved D. The CDR3 totals 12 residues. Trimming cost V 0 bases and J 6 bases, with 6 bases left between them. The germline CDR1 and CDR2 sequences are MGHRA and YSYEKL. The CDR3: CASSQDQREQYF. The CDR3 region has the DNA TGCGCCAGCAGCCAAGATCAACGCGAGCAGTACTTC.

CDR3 sequence reads: CSVDLRGFNEQFF. The CDR3 DNA reads as TGCAGCGTTGATCTGCGGGGATTCAATGAGCAGTTCTTC. The rearrangement uses TRBV29-1 and TRBJ2-1, with a weak D call TRBD2 (6 bases). The V gene lost 3 bases and the J gene lost 6 bases, with 12 bases spanning the gap. The CDR3 runs 13 residues. Germline V gene lookup returns CDR1 SQVTM and CDR2 ANQGSEA.

At least ten counts were recorded for this clonotype. The genes are TRBV12-3 or TRBV12-4 and TRBJ2-7, with a possible D match to TRBD2 (6 bases). V lost 4 bases and J 2 bases, leaving 15 bases between the germline ends. The length of the CDR3 is 15 residues. CDR3 loop: CASSSRLAHTYEQYF. The CDR3 nucleotides read TGTGCCAGCAGTTCTCGGCTAGCGCACACCTACGAGCAGTACTTC.

Of note for this clonotype: This could be a read error, since a much larger clone is one nucleotide away. As the CDR3 is not closed by the conserved phenylalanine or tryptophan, this likely results from a read error. The chain has TRBV12-3 or TRBV12-4 and TRBJ1-2; 8 bases are a match to TRBD1. The CDR3 spans 14 residues. J gave up 8 bases and V 6 bases, and 11 bases lay outside the gene matches. This CDR3 is CASRDSQGAWGYTL. CDR3 nucleotides: TGTGCCAGCAGAGATAGCCAGGGGGCCTGGGGCTACACCCTC.

This clonotype was seen more than once but under ten times. The chain carries TRBV19 and TRBJ2-3; D is unresolved. This CDR3 has 13 amino acids. The germline CDR1 and CDR2 sequences are LNHDA and SQIVND (reference sequence). V lost 6 bases to trimming and J lost 1 base, with 8 bases between them. The CDR3 region has the DNA TGTGCCAGTAGGGTCGGAGGCACAGATACGCAGTATTTT. Translation: CASRVGGTDTQYF.

At least ten counts were recorded for this clonotype. The chain links TRBV24-1 to TRBJ1-1, with 8 positions matching TRBD1. The ends lost 7 bases at V and 1 base at J; junction bases unmatched: 4. Germline V CDR1 and CDR2: KGHDR, SFDVKD. The CDR3 is 14 residues long. CDR3 coding DNA: TGTGCCACCAGAGGACAGGGTGCGAACACTGAAGCTTTCTTT. This codes for CATRGQGANTEAFF.

This clonotype was seen many times. The chain is built from TRBV13 and TRBJ2-7; TRBD1 matches at 8 bases. Per the germline V gene, CDR1 is PRHDT and CDR2 is FYEKMQ (reference sequence). The CDR3 sequence is 16 residues long. V dropped 5 bases and J dropped 2; count of bases not matched to a gene: 11. The CDR3 DNA sequence: TGTGCCAGCAGCCGCGGGCGTGGACAGGGAACCTACGAGCAGTACTTC. It translates to CASSRGRGQGTYEQYF.

This clonotype was detected a few times. The chain couples TRBV19 to TRBJ1-2, with D possibly matching TRBD1 (6 bases). Germline assignment: CDR1 LNHDA and CDR2 SQIVND (reference sequence). There are 13 residues in the CDR3. The germline V and J ends were trimmed by 7 bases and 2 bases, with 11 bases remaining between them. The CDR3 bases are TGTGCCAGTAACCTCGGACAGAACTATGGCTACACCTTC. Translated: CASNLGQNYGYTF.

The sample holds many counts of this clonotype. The chain has TRBV6-6 and TRBJ1-5, with D perhaps matching TRBD1 (5 bases). Deletions cut 3 bases from V and 2 bases from J, with 11 bases between. In germline, CDR1 is MNHNY, CDR2 SVGAGI (reference sequence). This CDR3 comprises 15 residues. The DNA for the CDR3 is TGTGCCAGCAGTTATGATCAGGGTCGCAATCAGCCCCAGCATTTT. Protein sequence: CASSYDQGRNQPQHF.

This clonotype was found a few times. Given the absence of the conserved phenylalanine or tryptophan at the CDR3 end, a read error is likely. It is unclear where the CDR3 begins or ends on the DNA, so no DNA is shown, and the CDR3 is as TCRdb lists it. The gene calls are TRBV20-1 and TRBJ2-2; TRBD2, the table's D call, was not compared with the DNA. The CDR3 contains 8 residues when both ends are counted. Germline V gene data show CDR1 as DFQATT and CDR2 as SNEGSKA (reference sequence). The CDR3 sequence: CSARDPLA.

This chain joins TRBV6-5 and TRBJ2-2, with 8 bases fitting TRBD1. The CDR3 totals 17 residues. In germline, CDR1 is MNHEY, CDR2 SVGAGI. Trimming cost V 5 bases and J 4 bases; bases outside gene matches: 12. DNA for the CDR3: TGTGCCAGCAGTCACGGGACAGGAGTTTCGAGCACCGGGGAGCTGTTTTTT. It is translated as CASSHGTGVSSTGELFF.

About this clonotype: The junction differs from germline at one of its ends, possibly a read error. This chain links TRBV5-6 with TRBJ1-1, with D maybe TRBD1 (5 bases). Germline V CDR1 and CDR2: SGHDT, YYEEEE. The CDR3 is 17 amino acids. The chain's CDR3 is CASSLPRDGGVGTEASF. In DNA form, the CDR3 reads TGTGCCAGCAGTTTACCCCGGGACGGAGGGGTAGGCACTGAAGCTTCCTTT.

The chain recombines TRBV20-1 with TRBJ1-1; 9 bases map to TRBD1. The trim removed 7 bases at V and 11 bases at J, leaving 11 bases unmatched. Germline V gives CDR1 DFQATT, CDR2 SNEGSKA (reference sequence). CDR3 length equals 12 residues. The CDR3 DNA reads TGCAGTGTATGGGGACAGGGATCCCACGCTTTCTTT. This codes for CSVWGQGSHAFF.

V and J are TRBV12-3 or TRBV12-4 and TRBJ2-7; 7 bases line up with TRBD2. This CDR3 has 14 residues. Trimming at V came to 3 bases and at J to 7 bases, leaving 9 bases not matched to a gene. CDR3 in DNA: TGTGCCAGCAGTTTTCTTCCGGATAGCGGGGAGCAGTACTTC. This translates into CASSFLPDSGEQYF.

This clonotype came up many times. V is TRBV7-9 and J is TRBJ2-7; 9 positions match TRBD2. V was clipped by 6 bases and J by 3 bases; unmatched bases: 9. This CDR3 has 15 amino acids. Germline loops: CDR1 SEHNR, CDR2 FQNEAQ (reference sequence). The CDR3 reads CASRDTTSGGYEQYF. The CDR3, as DNA: TGTGCCAGCAGAGATACGACTAGCGGAGGCTACGAGCAGTACTTC.

The V gene is TRBV20-1, the J gene TRBJ2-5, with TRBD2 matching 12 bases. TRBJ2-1 matches the DNA end more closely, so the J call is doubtful. The CDR3 loop spans 14 amino acids. Per the germline V gene, CDR1 is DFQATT and CDR2 is SNEGSKA (reference sequence). The CDR3 nucleotides read TGCAGTGCTCAAGGACTAGCGGGGATAAATGAGCAGTTCTTC. Amino acids: CSAQGLAGINEQFF.

This clonotype occurred a few times. An end of the junction differs from the germline gene, which may be a read error. The CDR3 DNA follows: TGTACCAGCAGCGCAACGAGGGGGGATGGCACAGATACGCAGTATTTT. It codes for CTSSATRGDGTDTQYF. This rearrangement joins TRBV25-1 to TRBJ2-3, with D perhaps matching TRBD1 or TRBD2 (6 bases each). The CDR3 loop spans 16 amino acids. From germline, CDR1 is MGHDK and CDR2 SYGVNS.

This clonotype has at least ten counts. The chain employs TRBV29-1 and TRBJ1-5; unclear D gene. CDR3 length: 14 amino acids. Germline V gene data show CDR1 as SQVTM and CDR2 as ANQGSEA. V was pared by 4 bases and J by 1 base, with 11 bases between. The CDR3, as DNA: TGCAGCGTTGTAACCGGGATCAGCAATCAGCCCCAGCATTTT. The encoded protein is CSVVTGISNQPQHF. The full variable domain, rest sourced from reference TRBV29-1 and TRBJ1-5, is SAVISQKPSRDICQRGTSLTIQCQVDSQVTMMFWYRQQPGQSLTLIATANQGSEATYESGFVIDKFPISRPNLTFSTLTVSNMSPEDSSIYLCSVVTGISNQPQHFGDGTRLSIL.

As to this clonotype: This may be a read error, as it is one base from a much larger clone. CDR3 bases: TGCAGTGCCAGGACAGGGGTCACCGAGGAGCTGTTTTTT. It yields the protein CSARTGVTEELFF. V usage is TRBV20-1 and J usage is TRBJ2-2; 9 nucleotides match TRBD1. The CDR3 spans 13 residues. Germline CDR1 is DFQATT and CDR2 is SNEGSKA (reference sequence).

This clonotype was recorded at least ten times. The CDR3 nucleotides are TGTGCCAGCAGTGACGCTGGAACCTACGAGCAGTACTTC. The encoded protein is CASSDAGTYEQYF. The chain joins TRBV2 to TRBJ2-7; D is unresolved. Per germline, CDR1 SNHLY and CDR2 FYNNEI. The CDR3 spans 13 residues. V dropped 3 bases and J dropped 2 bases, with 8 bases sitting between them.

This clonotype turned up a few times. V and J are TRBV5-4 and TRBJ2-7; 7 bases fit TRBD1. The CDR3 extends over 15 amino acids. The germline CDR1 and CDR2 sequences are SGHNT and YYREEE (reference sequence). Unmatched junction bases numbered 11, after V lost 4 bases and J lost 4 bases. CDR3 protein: CASSLNSQGWYEQYF. CDR3 nucleotide sequence: TGTGCCAGCAGCCTCAACTCACAGGGGTGGTACGAGCAGTACTTC.

The chain recombines TRBV7-2 with TRBJ2-7; 7 bases agree with TRBD1. Germline-derived CDR1 and CDR2 are SGHTA and FQGNSA. This CDR3 has 14 residues. The V gene end was trimmed by 5 bases and the J gene end by 7 bases; junction bases not matched to a gene: 11. DNA for the CDR3: TGTGCCAGCAGCCGGGACAACAGGGGTAGGGAGCAGTACTTC. Translating it yields CASSRDNRGREQYF. The whole variable domain, filled in from reference TRBV7-2 and TRBJ2-7, reads GAGVSQSPSNKVTEKGKDVELRCDPISGHTALYWYRQSLGQGLEFLIYFQGNSAPDKSGLPSDRFSAERTGGSVSTLTIQRTQQEDSAVYLCASSRDNRGREQYFGPGTRLTVT.